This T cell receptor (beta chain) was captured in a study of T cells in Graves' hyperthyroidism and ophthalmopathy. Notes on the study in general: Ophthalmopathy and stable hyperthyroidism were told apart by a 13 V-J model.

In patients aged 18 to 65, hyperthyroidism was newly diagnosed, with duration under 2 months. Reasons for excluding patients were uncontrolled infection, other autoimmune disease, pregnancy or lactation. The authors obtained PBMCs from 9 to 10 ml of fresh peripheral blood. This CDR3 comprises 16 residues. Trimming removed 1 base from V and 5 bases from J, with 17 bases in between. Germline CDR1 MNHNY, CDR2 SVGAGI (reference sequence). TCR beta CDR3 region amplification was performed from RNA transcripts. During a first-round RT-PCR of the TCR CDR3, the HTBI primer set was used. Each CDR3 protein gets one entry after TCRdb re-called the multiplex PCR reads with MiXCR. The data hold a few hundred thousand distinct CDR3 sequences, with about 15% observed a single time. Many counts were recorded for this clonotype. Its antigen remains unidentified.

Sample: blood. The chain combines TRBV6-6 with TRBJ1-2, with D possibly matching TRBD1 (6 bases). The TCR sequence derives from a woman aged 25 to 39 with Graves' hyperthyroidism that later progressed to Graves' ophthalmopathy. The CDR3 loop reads CASSYWEGGQGYGYTF. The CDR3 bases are TGTGCCAGCAGTTACTGGGAGGGGGGGCAAGGGTATGGCTACACCTTC.